This T cell receptor beta chain was recovered during a study of blood T cell repertoires in COVID-19. Study summary: From the United States, Italy and Spain came samples of acute and convalescent COVID-19. PBMCs, B-cell-depleted T cells, or T cells provided the cDNA or gDNA that made up the material.

Authors' analysis steps: Researchers report that nucleated cell counts were estimated from reference gene primer amplification. Clones were read by immunoSEQ multiplex PCR, and TCRdb kept only the in-frame ones, dropping some. The D gene and trimming were derived from the DNA, and the V and J assignments and clone size from that table. The data show approximately 86,000 clones, less than 85% seen once. The V and J ends lost 6 bases and 3 bases respectively, with 20 bases between them. Looked up from germline, CDR1 is MDHEN and CDR2 is SYDVKM. The CDR3 loop spans 16 amino acids. This sequence joins TRBV28 and TRBJ1-1; no clear D. The material sequenced was peripheral blood. The clonotype was recovered from a woman in her 70s with acute or convalescent COVID-19. The CDR3 sequence is CASSAPMAVAYTEAFF. DNA of the CDR3: TGTGCCAGCAGCGCCCCCATGGCGGTAGCTTACACTGAAGCTTTCTTT.